A selection of T cell receptor beta chains follows, all from one sample in a study of neurological immune-mediated disorders. TCRdb processed the 5' RACE reads anew with MiXCR; each CDR3 protein has one entry. Of about 40,000 distinct CDR3 sequences listed, about 3.2% are singletons. The sample comprised PBMCs. Source of these receptors: an older woman with multiple sclerosis. CDR3s include the opening cysteine and the closing phenylalanine or tryptophan. The order of the fields is J gene, V gene, clone size, D gene, CDR3 protein, CDR3 DNA. The D gene is left open where the match is weak. Clone size is not always given. Where it is, it says once, few, many or a class for expanded clones.

TRBJ1-5 | TRBV5-1 | medium-sized | . | CASSLSGGSNQPQHF | TGCGCCAGCAGCTTGAGCGGTGGGAGCAATCAGCCCCAGCATTTT
TRBJ2-7 | TRBV7-6 | many | TRBD1 | CASSRPGQGLGEKYF | TGTGCCAGCAGCCGACCGGGACAGGGTCTGGGAGAGAAGTACTTC
TRBJ2-5 | TRBV5-1 | many | TRBD2 | CASRAGTSAWETQYF | TGCGCCAGCAGGGCGGGGACTAGCGCTTGGGAGACCCAGTACTTC
TRBJ2-1 | TRBV6-6 | few | . | CASREPGSYNEQFF | TGTGCCAGCAGGGAACCTGGATCCTACAATGAGCAGTTCTTC
TRBJ2-1 | TRBV15 | many | . | CATSRDFRVGEDRDNEQFF | TGTGCCACCAGCAGAGATTTTCGGGTAGGGGAGGACAGAGACAATGAGCAGTTCTTC
TRBJ2-1 | TRBV7-6 | many | TRBD2 | CASSPSGAGGDEQFF | TGTGCCAGCAGCCCTAGCGGGGCGGGGGGGGATGAGCAGTTCTTC
TRBJ2-5 | TRBV20-1 | many | TRBD2 | CSAWPGTTHETQYF | TGCAGTGCGTGGCCGGGGACTACGCATGAGACCCAGTACTTC
TRBJ2-7 | TRBV20-1 | few | . | CSAPKEISYEQYF | TGCAGTGCTCCCAAGGAGATTTCCTACGAGCAGTACTTC
TRBJ2-5 | TRBV9 | many | TRBD2 | CASSSPGLAWETQYF | TGTGCCAGCAGCTCTCCGGGACTAGCCTGGGAGACCCAGTACTTC
TRBJ2-2 | TRBV5-1 | many | . | CASKGMTELNTGELFF | TGCGCCAGCAAGGGGATGACAGAACTGAACACCGGGGAGCTGTTTTTT
TRBJ2-3 | TRBV11-3 | many | TRBD2 | CASSLEGLAEDTQYF | TGTGCCAGCAGCCTAGAGGGGCTAGCGGAGGATACGCAGTATTTT
TRBJ1-6 | TRBV27 | many | TRBD1 | CASSGRDRSPVLHF | TGTGCCAGCAGTGGGAGGGACAGGTCACCCGTCCTCCACTTT
TRBJ2-3 | TRBV7-2 | . | TRBD2 | CASSPGLAGDTQYF | TGTGCCAGCAGCCCGGGACTAGCAGGAGATACGCAGTATTTT
TRBJ1-5 | TRBV18 | many | . | CASSPPGGGGSNQPQHF | TGTGCCAGCTCACCACCGGGGGGAGGGGGTTCCAATCAGCCCCAGCATTTT
TRBJ2-7 | TRBV15 | many | . | CATSRDLGNEQYF | TGTGCCACCAGCAGAGATCTAGGGAACGAGCAGTACTTC
TRBJ1-5 | TRBV30 | . | TRBD1 | CAWSGRVGTGGFWPQHF | TGTGCCTGGAGTGGTCGGGTGGGGACAGGGGGCTTCTGGCCCCAGCATTTT
TRBJ1-2 | TRBV29-1 | many | . | CSVEGQVGYGYTF | TGCAGCGTTGAAGGGCAGGTTGGCTATGGCTACACCTTC
TRBJ2-5 | TRBV7-9 | many | . | CASSSGETQYF | TGTGCCAGCAGTTCAGGGGAGACCCAGTACTTC
TRBJ2-1 | TRBV14 | many | TRBD2 | CASSLLAGGMNEQFF | TGTGCCAGCAGCTTATTAGCGGGGGGAATGAATGAGCAGTTCTTC
TRBJ2-3 | TRBV5-1 | many | TRBD2 | CASSLAPLAGLPTDTQYF | TGCGCCAGCAGCTTGGCCCCACTAGCGGGGCTACCCACAGATACGCAGTATTTT
TRBJ2-3 | TRBV19 | many | . | CASASEHTDTQYF | TGTGCCAGTGCCAGCGAGCACACAGATACGCAGTATTTT
TRBJ1-6 | TRBV19 | many | . | CASKGSGGGNSPLHF | TGTGCCAGTAAGGGGTCCGGGGGCGGTAATTCACCCCTCCACTTT
TRBJ1-2 | TRBV20-1 | many | TRBD1 | CSAPTGGRESYTF | TGCAGTGCTCCTACAGGGGGCCGCGAGAGCTACACCTTC
TRBJ1-2 | TRBV20-1 | many | . | CSAGTRRTANYGYTF | TGCAGTGCTGGAACCAGGAGGACAGCTAACTATGGCTACACCTTC
TRBJ2-1 | TRBV4-2 | few | . | CASSQVGETGEQFF | TGTGCCAGCAGCCAAGTTGGGGAGACAGGTGAGCAGTTCTTC
TRBJ2-5 | TRBV5-1 | many | . | CASSRGAEETQYF | TGCGCCAGCAGCCGCGGGGCCGAAGAGACCCAGTACTTC
TRBJ2-7 | TRBV7-6 | many | TRBD2 | CASSPRGGTSGSRSYEQYF | TGTGCCAGCAGCCCTAGAGGGGGGACTAGCGGGTCCCGCTCCTACGAGCAGTACTTC
TRBJ2-7 | TRBV3-1 | . | TRBD1 | CDSSKDRDEQYF | TGTGACAGCAGCAAAGACAGGGACGAGCAGTACTTC
TRBJ1-2 | TRBV19 | many | . | CASSTTSSYGYTF | TGTGCCAGTAGTACGACCAGTAGCTATGGCTACACCTTC
TRBJ1-2 | TRBV20-1 | many | TRBD1 | CSALQGASSNYGYTF | TGCAGTGCCCTACAGGGGGCTTCATCTAACTATGGCTACACCTTC
TRBJ1-1 | TRBV7-9 | many | . | CASSLVKGGMNTEAFF | TGTGCCAGCAGCTTAGTTAAGGGGGGAATGAACACTGAAGCTTTCTTT
TRBJ2-1 | TRBV5-1 | many | . | CASSSPLNEQFF | TGCGCCAGCAGCTCCCCCCTAAATGAGCAGTTCTTC
TRBJ2-1 | TRBV20-1 | many | TRBD2 | CSAPVAGAYNEQFF | TGCAGTGCACCAGTAGCGGGGGCCTACAATGAGCAGTTCTTC
TRBJ2-3 | TRBV5-6 | many | . | CASTGQPTDTQYF | TGTGCCAGCACCGGACAGCCCACAGATACGCAGTATTTT
TRBJ2-1 | TRBV5-1 | many | TRBD1 | CASSRFRDRDNEQFF | TGCGCCAGCAGCAGGTTCCGGGACAGGGACAATGAGCAGTTCTTC
TRBJ2-5 | TRBV5-1 | many | TRBD2 | CASRSQTSAQETQYF | TGCGCCAGCAGAAGCCAGACTAGCGCCCAAGAGACCCAGTACTTC
TRBJ2-3 | TRBV20-1 | many | TRBD1 | CSAIGTGITDTQYF | TGCAGTGCCATAGGGACAGGAATAACAGATACGCAGTATTTT
TRBJ2-3 | TRBV2 | . | . | CASSEGPADTQYF | TGTGCCAGCAGTGAAGGTCCGGCAGATACGCAGTATTTT
TRBJ2-7 | TRBV20-1 | many | TRBD1 | CSASRDRGYEQYF | TGCAGTGCTAGCCGGGACAGGGGCTACGAGCAGTACTTC
TRBJ1-5 | TRBV5-1 | many | . | CASSLSGAGQPQHF | TGCGCCAGCAGCTTGTCGGGGGCCGGGCAGCCCCAGCATTTT
TRBJ1-4 | TRBV28 | many | . | CASSLFRGAVEKLFF | TGTGCCAGCAGTTTATTCCGGGGTGCTGTTGAAAAACTGTTTTTT
TRBJ2-1 | TRBV20-1 | many | TRBD2 | CSASLAGGLAEQFF | TGCAGTGCTAGCTTAGCGGGGGGACTCGCTGAGCAGTTCTTC
TRBJ2-5 | TRBV20-1 | medium-sized | . | CSARDQGETQYF | TGCAGTGCTAGAGATCAGGGAGAGACCCAGTACTTC
TRBJ1-5 | TRBV20-1 | many | . | CSARTQGYSNQPQHF | TGCAGTGCTAGAACCCAGGGTTATAGCAATCAGCCCCAGCATTTT
TRBJ2-7 | TRBV6-2/TRBV6-3 | many | TRBD1 | CASSFGQGENF | TGTGCCAGCAGTTTCGGACAGGGGGAAAACTTC
TRBJ2-7 | TRBV4-1 | many | TRBD1 | CASSLPSGRGHEQYF | TGCGCCAGCAGCCTCCCCAGCGGCAGGGGGCACGAGCAGTACTTC
TRBJ2-6 | TRBV18 | many | . | CASSQGSGANVLTF | TGTGCCAGCTCGCAGGGTTCTGGGGCCAACGTCCTGACTTTC
TRBJ2-7 | TRBV5-1 | many | . | CASSRHYEQYF | TGCGCCAGCAGCCGTCACTACGAGCAGTACTTC